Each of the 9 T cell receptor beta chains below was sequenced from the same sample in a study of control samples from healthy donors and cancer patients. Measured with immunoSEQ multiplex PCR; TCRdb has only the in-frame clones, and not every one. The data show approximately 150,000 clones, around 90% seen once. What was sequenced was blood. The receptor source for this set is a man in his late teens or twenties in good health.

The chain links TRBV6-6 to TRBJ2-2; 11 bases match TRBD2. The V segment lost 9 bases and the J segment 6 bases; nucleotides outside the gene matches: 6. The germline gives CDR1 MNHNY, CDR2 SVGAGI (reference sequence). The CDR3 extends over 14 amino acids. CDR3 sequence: CASLAGGMAGELFF. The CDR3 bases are TGTGCCAGTCTAGCGGGGGGAATGGCCGGGGAGCTGTTTTTT.

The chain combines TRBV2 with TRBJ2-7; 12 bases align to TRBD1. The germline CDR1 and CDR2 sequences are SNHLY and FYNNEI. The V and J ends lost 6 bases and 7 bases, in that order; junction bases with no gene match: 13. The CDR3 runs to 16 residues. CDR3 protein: CASSEPGTGGEGEQYF. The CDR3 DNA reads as TGTGCCAGCAGCGAACCTGGGACAGGGGGCGAAGGTGAGCAGTACTTC.

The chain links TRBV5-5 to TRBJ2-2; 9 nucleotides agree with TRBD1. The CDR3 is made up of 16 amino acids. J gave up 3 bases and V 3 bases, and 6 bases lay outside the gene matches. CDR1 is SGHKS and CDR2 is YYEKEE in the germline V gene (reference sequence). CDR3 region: CASSSAGTGYTGELFF. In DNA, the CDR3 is TGTGCCAGCAGCTCCGCCGGGACAGGGTACACCGGGGAGCTGTTTTTT.

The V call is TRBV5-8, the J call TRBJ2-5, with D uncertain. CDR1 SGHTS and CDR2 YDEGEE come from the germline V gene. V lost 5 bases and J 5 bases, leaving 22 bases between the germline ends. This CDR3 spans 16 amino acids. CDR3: CASSYGRQALSETQYF. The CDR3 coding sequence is TGTGCCAGCAGTTACGGACGGCAGGCACTTTCGGAGACCCAGTACTTC. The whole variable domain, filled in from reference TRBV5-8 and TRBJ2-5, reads EAGVTQSPTHLIKTRGQQATLRCSPISGHTSVYWYQQALGLGLQFLLWYDEGEERNRGNFPPRFSGRQFPNYSSELNVNALELEDSALYLCASSYGRQALSETQYFGPGTRLLVL.

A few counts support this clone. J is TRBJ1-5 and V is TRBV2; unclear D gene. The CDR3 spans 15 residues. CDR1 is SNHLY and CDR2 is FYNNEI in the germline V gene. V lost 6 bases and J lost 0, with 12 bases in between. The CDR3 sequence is CASSDTANSNQPQHF. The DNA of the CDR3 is TGTGCCAGCAGCGACACAGCTAATAGCAATCAGCCCCAGCATTTT.

For the CDR3, the DNA is TGTGCCAGCAGTTACGTGGGGGACTCTGGGGCCAACGTCCTGACTTTC. Translating it yields CASSYVGDSGANVLTF. J is TRBJ2-6 and V is TRBV6-5; D might be TRBD1 or TRBD2, each matching 5 bases. Trimming stripped 2 bases from V and 0 bases from J, with 8 bases between. The CDR3 has 16 residues. CDR1 and CDR2 (germline): MNHEY, SVGAGI.

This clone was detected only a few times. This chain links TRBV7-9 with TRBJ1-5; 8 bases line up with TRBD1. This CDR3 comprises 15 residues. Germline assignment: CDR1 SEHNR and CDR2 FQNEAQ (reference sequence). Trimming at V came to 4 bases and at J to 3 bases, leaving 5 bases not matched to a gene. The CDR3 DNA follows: TGTGCCAGCAGCTCAGGGGGCGCATTCAATCAGCCCCAGCATTTT. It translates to CASSSGGAFNQPQHF.

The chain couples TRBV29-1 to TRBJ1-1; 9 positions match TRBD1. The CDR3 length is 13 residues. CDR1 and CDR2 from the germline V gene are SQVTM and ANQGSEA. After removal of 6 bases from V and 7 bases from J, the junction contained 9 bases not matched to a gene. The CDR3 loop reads CSVSTGGEGEAFF. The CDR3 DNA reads TGCAGCGTCTCGACAGGGGGTGAAGGTGAAGCTTTCTTT. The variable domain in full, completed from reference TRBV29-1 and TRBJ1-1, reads SAVISQKPSRDICQRGTSLTIQCQVDSQVTMMFWYRQQPGQSLTLIATANQGSEATYESGFVIDKFPISRPNLTFSTLTVSNMSPEDSSIYLCSVSTGGEGEAFFGQGTRLTVV.

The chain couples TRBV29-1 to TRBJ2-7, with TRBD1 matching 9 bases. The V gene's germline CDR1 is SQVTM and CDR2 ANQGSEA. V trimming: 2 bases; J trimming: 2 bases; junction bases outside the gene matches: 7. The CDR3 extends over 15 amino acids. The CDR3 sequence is CSVEKPGQGPYEQYF. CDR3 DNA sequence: TGCAGCGTTGAAAAACCGGGACAGGGCCCCTACGAGCAGTACTTC.